The sequence of this TCR beta chain was determined in a study of cytomegalovirus exposure and HLA in healthy donors. Study-wide points: Rare sequences made up most TCRs, while some public TCRs were found in many donors.

Trimming stripped 0 bases from V and 3 bases from J, with 14 bases between. Germline V lookup: CDR1 MGHRA, CDR2 YSYEKL. The CDR3 length is 16 residues. Some clones are missing from TCRdb's copy, which holds only in-frame ones; the method was immunoSEQ multiplex PCR. The data hold about 220,000 clones, with around nine tenths observed a single time. In regard to this clone: Its antigen is undetermined.

The chain uses TRBV4-1 and TRBJ1-1, with D possibly matching TRBD1 (5 bases). The specimen sequenced was PBMCs. The TCR comes from a woman aged 18 to 35 in good health and CMV-seronegative. CDR3 in DNA: TGCGCCAGCAGCCAAGAGGCGCAGGGAAGTTACACTGAAGCTTTCTTT. Translation: CASSQEAQGSYTEAFF.